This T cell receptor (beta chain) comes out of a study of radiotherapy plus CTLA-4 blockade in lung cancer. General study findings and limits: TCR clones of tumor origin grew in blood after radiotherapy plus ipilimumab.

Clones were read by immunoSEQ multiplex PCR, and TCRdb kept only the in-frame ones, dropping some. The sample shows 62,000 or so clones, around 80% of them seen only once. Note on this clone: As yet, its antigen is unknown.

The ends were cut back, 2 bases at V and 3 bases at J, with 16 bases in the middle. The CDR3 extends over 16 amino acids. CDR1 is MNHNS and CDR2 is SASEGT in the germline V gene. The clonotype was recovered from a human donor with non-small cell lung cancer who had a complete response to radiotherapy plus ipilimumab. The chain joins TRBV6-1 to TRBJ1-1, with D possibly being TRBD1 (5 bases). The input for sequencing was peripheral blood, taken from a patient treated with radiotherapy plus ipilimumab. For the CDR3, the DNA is TGTGCCAGCAGTGAATCCCCCAGGGTGATTGACACTGAAGCTTTCTTT. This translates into CASSESPRVIDTEAFF.